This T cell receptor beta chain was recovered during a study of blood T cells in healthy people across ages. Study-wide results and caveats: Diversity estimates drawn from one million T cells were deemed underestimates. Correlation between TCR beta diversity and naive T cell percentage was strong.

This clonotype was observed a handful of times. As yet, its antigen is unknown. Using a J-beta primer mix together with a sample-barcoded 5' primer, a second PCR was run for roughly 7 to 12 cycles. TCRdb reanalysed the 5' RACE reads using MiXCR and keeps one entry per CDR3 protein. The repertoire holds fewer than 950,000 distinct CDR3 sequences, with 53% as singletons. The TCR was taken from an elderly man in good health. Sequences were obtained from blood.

CDR3 sequence reads: CAISDNGSDEQFF. Here the CDR3 DNA reads TGTGCCATCAGTGATAACGGGAGCGATGAGCAGTTCTTC. The gene calls are TRBV10-3 and TRBJ2-1; tentative D call: TRBD2 (6 bases). The CDR3 runs 13 residues. Germline V gene lookup returns CDR1 ENHRY and CDR2 SYGVKD. V was clipped by 3 bases and J by 8 bases, with 11 bases between them.